This T cell receptor beta chain is from a study of T cells after yellow fever vaccination (dated by TCRdb to the late 2010s). About the study as a whole: Libraries from fractions with low cell numbers were prepared with the SMART-Seq v4 Ultra Low Input RNA kit. To follow T-cell clones before and after both primary and booster YFV17D yellow fever vaccination, bulk TCR alpha and beta repertoires underwent longitudinal sequencing. The cohort comprised two healthy male donors, one aged 18 to 29 and one aged 30 to 40 years. Blood was drawn at multiple timepoints before and after primary and secondary immunization, with bulk PBMC replicates and cell subsets isolated. The paper's findings and limits, for the study overall: FACS-sorted repertoires could contain abundant contaminating clonotypes from the bulk population, so computational filtering was required. A small share of clonotypes occurred in both CD4 and CD8 compartments, likely arising from convergent recombination. Because the study included only a couple of donors, the extent to which the findings can be generalized is limited. Compared with the primary T-cell response, the secondary T-cell response was faster but weaker, reaching its peak on day 5 rather than on day 15. Most clones expanded after primary vaccination (around 96% of CD4 and 88% of CD8) were re-detected after the booster, suggesting that broad memory maintenance occurred.

Explained via the paper, the treatment or condition label denotes: live attenuated yellow fever vaccine strain. PBMCs were isolated from peripheral blood using a standard Ficoll-Paque protocol. CD4 and CD8 T-cell fractions were isolated with Dynabeads CD4 and CD8 positive selection kits. TriZol was used to extract RNA from bulk PBMCs, CD4 and CD8 fractions, and dextramer-positive and dextramer-negative fractions. The sequencing machine was an Illumina NovaSeq 6000. TCR cDNA was synthesized by 5'RACE template switching, which introduced a universal primer site and unique molecular identifiers. Priming of cDNA synthesis was performed from both the TCR alpha and TCR beta constant segments. Library amplification used two PCR steps, and the second PCR step added sample barcodes and sequencing adapters. Sequencing of libraries was done on Illumina HiSeq 2500 (2x100 bp) or NovaSeq (2x150 bp). The paper's processing steps were these. MIGEC was used to demultiplex reads and collapse the reads into UMI consensus sequences, and MiXCR was used for V(D)J alignment. Vaccine-responding clonotypes were defined with edgeR using replicate PBMC samples, requiring FDR below 0.01 and a log2 fold change above 5 up to day 15. Each bulk clonotype was labeled CD4 or CD8 based on which sequenced repertoire, CD4 or CD8, contained the clonotype at higher abundance. Using fastp trimming at Q25 and MiXCR clonotype assembly, TCRdb reanalyzed the public sequencing data and kept in-frame beta chains. All rows with the same CDR3 protein become a single entry with the most common DNA and genes. Clone size and V and J calls follow TCRdb, not the original study. Counted in this sample were about 220,000 distinct CDR3 sequences; approximately 3.3% of them appeared once. In total, the top ten clones hold around 3.2% of the sample.

The junction shows trimming of 5 bases on V and 0 bases on J, plus 11 bases between the germline ends. From the germline V gene (reference sequence), CDR1 is SEHNR and CDR2 is FQNEAQ. The CDR3 has 15 amino acids, counting the end cysteine and phenylalanine. CDR3 DNA is the only sequence kept; it has 45 bases, read in frame from the first base. Notes on this clonotype: The clone's antigen remains unknown. No clone much larger than this one lies a single base away; base qualities are absent.

The receptor comes from a young man who received the YFV17D yellow fever vaccine. This sample comprised CD4+ T cells sorted from PBMCs, obtained 10 days after the yellow fever booster vaccination. This receptor chain uses TRBV7-9 and TRBJ2-1, with the D segment identity uncertain. In nucleotide form, the sequence is TGTGCCAGCAGCCAGACGGTAAGCTCCTACAATGAGCAGTTCTTC. It codes for CASSQTVSSYNEQFF.